These 10 T cell receptor beta chains were sequenced from one sample in a study of blood T cell repertoires in COVID-19. Only in-frame clones appear in the TCRdb table, and some are missing; sequencing was by immunoSEQ multiplex PCR. The sample holds approximately 200,000 clones, around 86% seen once. The sample taken for sequencing was PBMCs or T cells enriched from blood (not recorded which). These receptors originate from a man aged 25-45 years in a cohort exposed to, infected with or recovered from COVID-19 (not recorded which).

The chain joins TRBV15 to TRBJ1-3; TRBD1 matches 10 bases. The CDR3 sequence is 14 residues long. Germline V lookup: CDR1 LNHNV, CDR2 YYDKDF (reference sequence). Trimming took 11 bases from V and 4 from J; bases not matched to a gene: 8. The CDR3 sequence is CASSQGQGGNTIYF. The CDR3 DNA is TGTGCCTCTTCTCAGGGACAGGGGGGAAACACCATATATTTT.

The chain has TRBV19 and TRBJ1-2, with a weak D call TRBD1 (6 bases). In germline, CDR1 is LNHDA, CDR2 SQIVND (reference sequence). The CDR3 has 16 residues. With 4 bases removed from V and 1 base from J, the gap between germline ends came to 16 bases. The CDR3 loop is CASSRVRTASNYGYTF. The DNA of the CDR3 is TGTGCCAGTAGTAGGGTACGGACAGCCAGTAACTATGGCTACACCTTC.

The chain combines TRBV5-1 with TRBJ1-1; weak D call: TRBD1 (5 bases). The CDR3 covers 14 residues. V gave up 0 bases and J gave up 4 bases, with 10 bases separating them. Germline loops: CDR1 SGHRS, CDR2 YFSETQ. CDR3 sequence reads: CASSLGRGGTEAFF. The CDR3 coding sequence is TGCGCCAGCAGCTTGGGACGGGGGGGCACTGAAGCTTTCTTT.

The chain employs TRBV7-9 and TRBJ2-3; perhaps TRBD2 as D (6 bases). This CDR3 comprises 14 residues. V shed 6 bases and J shed 5 bases, with 15 bases lying between them. The germline V gene encodes CDR1 SEHNR and CDR2 FQNEAQ (reference sequence). CDR3 protein: CASSRDSWGDTQYF. The CDR3 coding sequence is TGTGCCAGCAGTCGGGACTCGTGGGGAGATACGCAGTATTTT.

This chain joins TRBV5-5 and TRBJ2-1; 9 bases are a match to TRBD2. The germline V gene has CDR1 SGHKS and CDR2 YYEKEE (reference sequence). This CDR3 has 15 residues. The V and J ends lost 5 bases and 5 bases, in that order; junction bases with no gene match: 8. The CDR3, as DNA: TGTGCCAGCAGGGACGGACTAGCGATCAACAATGAGCAGTTCTTC. Translating gives CASRDGLAINNEQFF.

V usage is TRBV27 and J usage is TRBJ2-4, with a possible D match to TRBD1 (6 bases). The germline gives CDR1 MNHEY, CDR2 SMNVEV (reference sequence). This CDR3 region has 17 residues. V dropped 0 bases and J dropped 0 bases, with 12 bases sitting between them. The CDR3 nucleotides are TGTGCCAGCAGTTTATCTGTAGGGGGAGCAGCCAAAAACATTCAGTACTTC. It yields the protein CASSLSVGGAAKNIQYF.

The V gene is TRBV5-1, the J gene TRBJ1-4, with D hard to call. The ends were cut back, 3 bases at V and 8 bases at J, with 20 bases in the middle. The germline V gene has CDR1 SGHRS and CDR2 YFSETQ. This CDR3 has 16 amino acids. Here the CDR3 DNA reads TGCGCCAGCAGCTCGCATGCACCTTCCCTGAGGGAAAAACTGTTTTTT. Translated, it gives CASSSHAPSLREKLFF.

This sequence joins TRBV19 and TRBJ2-7; 12 bases line up with TRBD2. The CDR3 extends over 18 amino acids. Losses at the gene ends were 2 bases for V and 5 bases for J; bases not matched to a gene: 13. Germline values: CDR1 LNHDA, CDR2 SQIVND (reference sequence). The CDR3, as DNA: TGTGCCAGTAGTATATCCGGTGTCCGGACTAGCGGGATGGACGAGCAGTACTTC. Protein product: CASSISGVRTSGMDEQYF.

The rearrangement uses TRBV6-5 and TRBJ2-2; D call uncertain. V was pared by 3 bases and J by 2 bases, with 13 bases between. Germline CDR1 is MNHEY and CDR2 is SVGAGI. The CDR3 totals 16 residues. This CDR3 is CASSYSLTPNTGELFF. The CDR3 coding sequence is TGTGCCAGCAGTTATTCCCTGACTCCCAACACCGGGGAGCTGTTTTTT.

The genes are TRBV27 and TRBJ2-2; 11 positions match TRBD2. With V trimmed by 5 bases and J by 6 bases, 11 bases remained unmatched. The CDR3 is 17 residues long. CDR1 is MNHEY, CDR2 SMNVEV, per germline (reference sequence). The CDR3 DNA sequence: TGTGCCAGCAGTCACCCGAAAACTAGCGGGAGCGCCGGGGAGCTGTTTTTT. Translation gives CASSHPKTSGSAGELFF.